The next 16 T cell receptor beta chains were all read from a single sample in a study of cytomegalovirus exposure and HLA in healthy donors. The PCR ran on 60 Vbeta and 13 Jbeta primers. Produced via immunoSEQ multiplex PCR; TCRdb's table is partial and in-frame only. The top ten clones hold roughly 10% of a sample with fewer than 250,000 clones, about four fifths of them seen once. Sequencing was carried out using PBMCs. Source of these receptors: a woman in her forties or fifties in good health and CMV-seropositive.

The chain couples TRBV6-5 to TRBJ2-7, with 11 bases identical to TRBD2. Per germline, CDR1 MNHEY and CDR2 SVGAGI. This CDR3 is built from 13 residues. The ends lost 10 bases at V and 3 bases at J; junction bases unmatched: 5. The CDR3 nucleotides are TGTGCCACTTTAGCGGGGGGGGTCTACGAGCAGTACTTC. Translating it yields CATLAGGVYEQYF.

The count of this clone is one. J is TRBJ1-6 and V is TRBV9; D possibly corresponds to TRBD1 (6 bases). Germline CDR1 is SGDLS and CDR2 is YYNGEE. The CDR3 totals 15 residues. The V end was cut by 0 bases, the J end by 8 bases, with 12 bases between. CDR3 protein: CASSVEGGVYSPLHF. CDR3 DNA: TGTGCCAGCAGCGTAGAAGGGGGGGTTTATTCACCCCTCCACTTT.

This chain uses TRBV19 with TRBJ1-5, with D hard to call. V was pared by 3 bases and J by 2 bases, with 14 bases between. The CDR3 loop spans 16 amino acids. The germline CDR1 and CDR2 sequences are LNHDA and SQIVND (reference sequence). CDR3 DNA sequence: TGTGCCAGTAGTATTCTCACACGGGGTCGCAATCAGCCCCAGCATTTT. It translates to CASSILTRGRNQPQHF.

This chain links TRBV7-2 with TRBJ2-3, with 7 bases lining up with TRBD1. V shed 5 bases, J shed 2 bases, and the junction held 10 bases outside the gene matches. Germline CDR1 is SGHTA and CDR2 is FQGNSA. The length of the CDR3 is 16 residues. CDR3 in amino acids: CASSTYRGRITDTQYF. CDR3 DNA: TGTGCCAGCAGCACATACAGGGGCCGGATCACAGATACGCAGTATTTT.

The rearrangement links TRBV18 to TRBJ2-1; 7 bases agree with TRBD1. In germline, CDR1 is KGHSH, CDR2 LQKENI. J lost 2 bases, V lost 5 bases, and 3 bases had no gene match. This CDR3 spans 14 amino acids. The CDR3 protein is CASSVGTAYNEQFF. The CDR3 nucleotides read TGTGCCAGCTCAGTCGGGACAGCCTACAATGAGCAGTTCTTC.

This clone was picked up a small number of times. The V call is TRBV5-1, the J call TRBJ1-1; D might be TRBD1 (5 bases). The germline V gene has CDR1 SGHRS and CDR2 YFSETQ. The V gene lost 4 bases and the J gene lost 5 bases, with 9 bases spanning the gap. CDR3 length: 12 amino acids. CDR3 amino acids: CASSRGRTEAFF. DNA of the CDR3: TGCGCCAGCAGCAGGGGAAGAACTGAAGCTTTCTTT.

The chain joins TRBV10-3 to TRBJ2-5; 7 bases match TRBD2. CDR1 and CDR2 from the germline V gene are ENHRY and SYGVKD. V was pared by 6 bases and J by 0 bases, with 10 bases of the junction left unmatched. This CDR3 region has 16 residues. In nucleotides, the CDR3 is TGTGCCATCAGCTCGCGCGGGGGAATGTACCAAGAGACCCAGTACTTC. Encoded protein: CAISSRGGMYQETQYF.

V and J are TRBV6-4 and TRBJ1-2; the D gene is possibly TRBD1 (5 bases). Trimming took 2 bases from V and 6 from J, leaving 13 bases between them. CDR1 and CDR2 (germline): MRHNA, SNTAGT. The CDR3 is 14 residues long. This CDR3 reads CASSDGRGDNGYTF. In DNA, the CDR3 is TGTGCCAGCAGTGACGGCCGGGGGGATAATGGCTACACCTTC.

With respect to this clone: As the CDR3 is not closed by the conserved phenylalanine or tryptophan, this likely results from a read error. Because the CDR3's place on the DNA is in doubt, the DNA is left out and the CDR3 is given as listed by TCRdb. The chain uses TRBV5-8 and TRBJ2-3; TRBD2 was called by the table and not checked on the DNA. Germline lookup yields CDR1 SGHTS and CDR2 YDEGEE. The CDR3 spans 8 amino acids, including both terminal residues. The CDR3 loop is CASSLELG.

This clone has only one observation. This rearrangement joins TRBV18 to TRBJ1-2; the match to TRBD1 covers 7 bases. This CDR3 has 14 amino acids. CDR1 is KGHSH and CDR2 is LQKENI in the germline V gene. The ends lost 1 base at V and 4 bases at J; junction bases unmatched: 3. The CDR3 DNA reads TGTGCCAGCTCACCACGGGCAGGGGGCTATGGCTACACCTTC. Translating gives CASSPRAGGYGYTF.

DNA for the CDR3: TGTGCCAGCAGCCTCGGACAGGGGTTGTTCTACGAGCAGTACTTC. This codes for CASSLGQGLFYEQYF. This chain uses TRBV5-5 with TRBJ2-7, with 9 bases matching TRBD1. The CDR3 has 15 residues. Germline V gene data show CDR1 as SGHKS and CDR2 as YYEKEE (reference sequence). With V trimmed by 4 bases and J by 3 bases, 8 bases remained unmatched.

The chain is built from TRBV11-2 and TRBJ1-2, with D unresolved. The ends were cut back, 0 bases at V and 1 base at J, with 3 bases in the middle. The V gene's germline CDR1 is SGHAT and CDR2 FQNNGV. There are 13 residues in the CDR3. The CDR3 sequence is CASSLDSNYGYTF. CDR3 nucleotides: TGTGCCAGCAGCTTAGACAGTAACTATGGCTACACCTTC.

This clone was observed once. This sequence joins TRBV28 and TRBJ1-5, with no clear D. This CDR3 region has 11 residues. V was shortened by 1 base and J by 13 bases, with 8 bases between the two germline ends. CDR1 and CDR2 (germline): MDHEN, SYDVKM. As DNA, the CDR3 is TGTGCCAGCAGTTTATTTACAGAGCAGCATTTT. It codes for CASSLFTEQHF.

The chain is built from TRBV2 and TRBJ2-1, with D tentatively TRBD2 (6 bases). V was pared by 7 bases and J by 6 bases, with 10 bases between. Germline V CDR1 and CDR2: SNHLY, FYNNEI. The CDR3 length is 12 residues. The chain's CDR3 is CASNGGANEQFF. The CDR3 DNA sequence: TGTGCCAGCAATGGCGGGGCCAATGAGCAGTTCTTC.

V gene TRBV4-3 combines with J gene TRBJ1-6; D uncertain. This CDR3 region has 17 residues. Trimming stripped 4 bases from V and 4 bases from J, with 17 bases between. The germline CDR1 and CDR2 sequences are LGHNA and YSLEER. CDR3 residues: CASSRSSKTTYNSPLHF. As DNA, the CDR3 is TGCGCCAGCAGCCGCAGCAGCAAGACAACGTATAATTCACCCCTCCACTTT.

The chain combines TRBV18 with TRBJ1-2; D might be TRBD1 (5 bases). This CDR3 has 13 residues. In germline, CDR1 is KGHSH, CDR2 LQKENI. The V gene lost 3 bases and the J gene lost 3 bases, with 8 bases spanning the gap. The CDR3 nucleotides read TGTGCCAGCTCACCTGACAGCGACTATGGCTACACCTTC. This encodes CASSPDSDYGYTF. The variable domain in full, completed from reference TRBV18 and TRBJ1-2, reads NAGVMQNPRHLVRRRGQEARLRCSPMKGHSHVYWYRQLPEEGLKFMVYLQKENIIDESGMPKERFSAEFPKEGPSILRIQQVVRGDSAAYFCASSPDSDYGYTFGSGTRLTVV.